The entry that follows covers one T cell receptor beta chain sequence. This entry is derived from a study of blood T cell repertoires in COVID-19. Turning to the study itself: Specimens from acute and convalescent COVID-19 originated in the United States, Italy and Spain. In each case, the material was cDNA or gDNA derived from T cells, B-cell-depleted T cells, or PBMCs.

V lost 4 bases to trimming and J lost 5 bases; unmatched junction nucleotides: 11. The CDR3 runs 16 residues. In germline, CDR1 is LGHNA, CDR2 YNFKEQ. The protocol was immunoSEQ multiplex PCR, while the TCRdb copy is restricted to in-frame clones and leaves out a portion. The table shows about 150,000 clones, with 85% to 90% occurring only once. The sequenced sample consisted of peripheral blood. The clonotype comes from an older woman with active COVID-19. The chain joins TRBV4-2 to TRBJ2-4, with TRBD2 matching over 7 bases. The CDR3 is CASSRMGSGNQNIQYF. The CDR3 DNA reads TGTGCCAGCAGCCGGATGGGCAGCGGGAACCAAAACATTCAGTACTTC.